The entry below describes one T cell receptor (beta chain). What it recognizes is unknown. Germline V gene data show CDR1 as LNHDA and CDR2 as SQIVND (reference sequence). The CDR3 loop spans 15 amino acids. Trimming removed 3 bases at V and 7 bases at J, with 17 bases between. The data derive from a study of T cell responses to AZD1222 COVID-19 vaccine. Overall study findings and caveats: Donor demographics were predominantly white British with a female majority; clonal diversity may be underestimated. Regions 160-218 and 743-854 dominated among vaccine-associated CD4 TCRs spanning spike.

Measured with immunoSEQ multiplex PCR; TCRdb has only the in-frame clones, and not every one. The sample lists around 180,000 clones, more than 75% seen once, with roughly 25% in the top ten. This sample comprised peripheral blood, obtained 28 days after the second AZD1222 dose. The chain recombines TRBV19 with TRBJ2-3; D perhaps matches TRBD2 (6 bases). The sequence came from an adult who received the AZD1222 COVID-19 vaccine. In DNA form, the CDR3 reads TGTGCCAGTAGTATCGGAGGGTCCGAATCGAATACGCAGTATTTT. Protein product: CASSIGGSESNTQYF.